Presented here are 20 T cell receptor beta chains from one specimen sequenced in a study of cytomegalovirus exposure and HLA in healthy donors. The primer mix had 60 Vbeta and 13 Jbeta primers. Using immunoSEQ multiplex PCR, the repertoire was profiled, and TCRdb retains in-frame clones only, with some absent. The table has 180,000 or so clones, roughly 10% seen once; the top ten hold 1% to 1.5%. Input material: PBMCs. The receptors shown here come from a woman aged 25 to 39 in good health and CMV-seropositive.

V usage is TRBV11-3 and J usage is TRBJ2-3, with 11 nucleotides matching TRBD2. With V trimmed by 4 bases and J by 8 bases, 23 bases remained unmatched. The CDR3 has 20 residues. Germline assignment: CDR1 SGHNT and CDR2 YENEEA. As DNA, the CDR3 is TGTGCCAGCAGCTCTTCTACATCCTACACTAGCGGGAGAGGGTTAGGTACGCAGTATTTT. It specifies CASSSSTSYTSGRGLGTQYF.

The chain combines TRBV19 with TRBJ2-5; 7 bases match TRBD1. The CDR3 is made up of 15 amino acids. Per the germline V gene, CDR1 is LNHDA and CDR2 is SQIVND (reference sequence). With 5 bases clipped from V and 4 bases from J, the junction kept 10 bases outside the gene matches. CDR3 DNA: TGTGCCAGTAGTTATAACAGGGGTGGCGGAGAGACCCAGTACTTC. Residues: CASSYNRGGGETQYF.

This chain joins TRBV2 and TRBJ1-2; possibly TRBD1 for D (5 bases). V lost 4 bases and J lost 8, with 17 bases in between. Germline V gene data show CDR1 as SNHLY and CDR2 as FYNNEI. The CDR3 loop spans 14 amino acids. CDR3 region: CASSAEGVPLGYTF. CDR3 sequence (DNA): TGTGCCAGCAGTGCTGAAGGGGTGCCGTTGGGCTACACCTTC. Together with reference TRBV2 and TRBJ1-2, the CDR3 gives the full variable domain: EPEVTQTPSHQVTQMGQEVILRCVPISNHLYFYWYRQILGQKVEFLVSFYNNEISEKSEIFDDQFSVERPDGSNFTLKIRSTKLEDSAMYFCASSAEGVPLGYTFGSGTRLTVV.

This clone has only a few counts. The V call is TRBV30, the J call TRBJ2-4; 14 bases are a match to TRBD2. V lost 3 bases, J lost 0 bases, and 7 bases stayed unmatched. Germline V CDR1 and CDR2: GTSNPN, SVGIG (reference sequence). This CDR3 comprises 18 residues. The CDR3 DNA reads TGTGCCTGGAGCAAGACTAGCGGGAGGGCCCTAGCCAAAAACATTCAGTACTTC. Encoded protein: CAWSKTSGRALAKNIQYF. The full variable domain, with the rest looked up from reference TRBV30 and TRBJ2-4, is SQTIHQWPATLVQPVGSPLSLECTVEGTSNPNLYWYRQAAGRGLQLLFYSVGIGQISSEVPQNLSASRPQDRQFILSSKKLLLSDSGFYLCAWSKTSGRALAKNIQYFGAGTRLSVL.

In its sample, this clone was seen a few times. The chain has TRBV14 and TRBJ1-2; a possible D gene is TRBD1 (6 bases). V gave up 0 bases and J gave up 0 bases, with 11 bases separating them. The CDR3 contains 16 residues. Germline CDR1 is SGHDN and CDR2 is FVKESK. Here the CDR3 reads CASSQEGAISNYGYTF. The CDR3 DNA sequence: TGTGCCAGCAGCCAAGAGGGGGCCATATCTAACTATGGCTACACCTTC.

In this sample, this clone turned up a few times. The CDR3 region is CASSPTGTGGPNYNEQFF. The DNA of the CDR3 is TGCGCCAGCAGCCCGACCGGGACAGGGGGCCCCAATTACAATGAGCAGTTCTTC. The chain combines TRBV5-1 with TRBJ2-1; 12 nucleotides match TRBD1. There are 18 residues in the CDR3. Germline assignment: CDR1 SGHRS and CDR2 YFSETQ. The V segment lost 4 bases and the J segment 4 bases; nucleotides outside the gene matches: 12.

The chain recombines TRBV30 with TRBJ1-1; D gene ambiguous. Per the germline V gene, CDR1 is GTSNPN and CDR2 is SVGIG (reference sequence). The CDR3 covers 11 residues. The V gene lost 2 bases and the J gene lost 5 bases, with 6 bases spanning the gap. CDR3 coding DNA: TGTGCCTGGAGTCTGTCGACTGAAGCTTTCTTT. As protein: CAWSLSTEAFF.

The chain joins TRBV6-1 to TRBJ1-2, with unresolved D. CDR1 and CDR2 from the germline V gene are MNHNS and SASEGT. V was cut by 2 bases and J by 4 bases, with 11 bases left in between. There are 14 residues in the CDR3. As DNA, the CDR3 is TGTGCCAGCAGTGAAAATGGGCCAGCCTATGGCTACACCTTC. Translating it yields CASSENGPAYGYTF.

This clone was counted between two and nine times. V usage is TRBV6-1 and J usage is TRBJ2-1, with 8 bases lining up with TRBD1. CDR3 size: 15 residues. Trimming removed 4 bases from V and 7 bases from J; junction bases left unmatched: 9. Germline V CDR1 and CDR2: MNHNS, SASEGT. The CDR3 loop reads CASSAPGTGANEQFF. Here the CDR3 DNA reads TGTGCCAGCAGTGCCCCCGGGACAGGAGCTAATGAGCAGTTCTTC.

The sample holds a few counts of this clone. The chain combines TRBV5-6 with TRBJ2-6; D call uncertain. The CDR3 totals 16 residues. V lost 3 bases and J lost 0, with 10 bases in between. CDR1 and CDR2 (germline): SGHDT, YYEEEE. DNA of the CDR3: TGTGCCAGCAGCTCCGCGATCGGCTCTGGGGCCAACGTCCTGACTTTC. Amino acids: CASSSAIGSGANVLTF.

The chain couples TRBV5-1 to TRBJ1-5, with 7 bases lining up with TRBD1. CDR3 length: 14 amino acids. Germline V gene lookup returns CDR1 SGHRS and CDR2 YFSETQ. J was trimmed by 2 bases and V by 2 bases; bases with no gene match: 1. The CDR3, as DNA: TGCGCCAGCAGCTTCACAGGGGGCAATCAGCCCCAGCATTTT. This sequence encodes CASSFTGGNQPQHF. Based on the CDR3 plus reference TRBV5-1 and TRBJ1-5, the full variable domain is KAGVTQTPRYLIKTRGQQVTLSCSPISGHRSVSWYQQTPGQGLQFLFEYFSETQRNKGNFPGRFSGRQFSNSRSEMNVSTLELGDSALYLCASSFTGGNQPQHFGDGTRLSIL.

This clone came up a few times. Here the CDR3 DNA reads TGTGCCAGCAGAGGGGGCCCGCTAAGGGCTTTCTTT. Translation: CASRGGPLRAFF. The chain employs TRBV27 and TRBJ1-1; TRBD1 matches 7 bases. This CDR3 contains 12 residues. V lost 6 bases to trimming and J lost 11 bases; unmatched junction nucleotides: 9. The V gene's germline CDR1 is MNHEY and CDR2 SMNVEV (reference sequence).

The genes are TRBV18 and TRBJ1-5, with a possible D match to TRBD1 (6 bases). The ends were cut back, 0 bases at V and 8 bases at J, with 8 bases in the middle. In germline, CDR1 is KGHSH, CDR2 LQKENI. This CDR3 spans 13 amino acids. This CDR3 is CASSPPGGEPQHF. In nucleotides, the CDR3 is TGTGCCAGCTCACCACCAGGGGGAGAGCCCCAGCATTTT.

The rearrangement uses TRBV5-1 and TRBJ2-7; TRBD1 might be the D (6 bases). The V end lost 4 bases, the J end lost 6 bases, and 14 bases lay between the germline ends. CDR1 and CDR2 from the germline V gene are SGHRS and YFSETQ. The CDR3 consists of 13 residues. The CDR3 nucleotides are TGCGCCAGCAGCGCCGGGACAAGAAGCGAGCAGTACTTC. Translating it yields CASSAGTRSEQYF. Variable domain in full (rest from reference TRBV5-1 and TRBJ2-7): KAGVTQTPRYLIKTRGQQVTLSCSPISGHRSVSWYQQTPGQGLQFLFEYFSETQRNKGNFPGRFSGRQFSNSRSEMNVSTLELGDSALYLCASSAGTRSEQYFGPGTRLTVT.

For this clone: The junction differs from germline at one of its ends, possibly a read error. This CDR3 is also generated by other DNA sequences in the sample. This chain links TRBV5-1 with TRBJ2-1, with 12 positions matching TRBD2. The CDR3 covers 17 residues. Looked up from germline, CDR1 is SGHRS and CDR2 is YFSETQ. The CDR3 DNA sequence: TGCGCTAGCAGCTCGTCCCCGACTAGCGGGAGTTCCCATGAGCAGTTCTTC. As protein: CASSSSPTSGSSHEQFF.

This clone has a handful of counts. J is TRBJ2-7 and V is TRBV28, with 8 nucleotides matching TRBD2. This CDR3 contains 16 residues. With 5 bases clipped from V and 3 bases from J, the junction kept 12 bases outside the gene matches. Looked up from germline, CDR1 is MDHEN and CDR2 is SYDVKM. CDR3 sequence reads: CASSLPPSGRRYEQYF. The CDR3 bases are TGTGCCAGCAGTCTACCTCCTAGCGGGCGCCGCTACGAGCAGTACTTC.

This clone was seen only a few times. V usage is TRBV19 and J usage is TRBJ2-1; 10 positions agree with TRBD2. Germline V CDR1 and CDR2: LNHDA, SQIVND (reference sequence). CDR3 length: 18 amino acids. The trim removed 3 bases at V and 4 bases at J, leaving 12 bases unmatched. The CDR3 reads CASSISAWRLAGYNEQFF. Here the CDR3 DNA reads TGTGCCAGTAGTATTTCGGCGTGGCGACTAGCGGGTTACAATGAGCAGTTCTTC.

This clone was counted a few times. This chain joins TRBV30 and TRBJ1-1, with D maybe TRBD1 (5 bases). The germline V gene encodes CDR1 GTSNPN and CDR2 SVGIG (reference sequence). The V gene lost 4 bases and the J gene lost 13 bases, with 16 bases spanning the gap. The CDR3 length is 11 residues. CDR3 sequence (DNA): TGTGCCTGGACTCACTCGACAGTAGGTTTCTTT. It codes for CAWTHSTVGFF.

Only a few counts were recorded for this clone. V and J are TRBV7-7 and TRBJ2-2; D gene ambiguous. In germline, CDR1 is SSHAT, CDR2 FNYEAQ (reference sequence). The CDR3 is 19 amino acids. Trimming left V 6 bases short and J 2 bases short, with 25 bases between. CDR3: CASSPLPPLLARNTGELFF. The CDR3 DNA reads TGTGCCAGCAGTCCTTTACCCCCCCTCTTGGCCAGAAACACCGGGGAGCTGTTTTTT.

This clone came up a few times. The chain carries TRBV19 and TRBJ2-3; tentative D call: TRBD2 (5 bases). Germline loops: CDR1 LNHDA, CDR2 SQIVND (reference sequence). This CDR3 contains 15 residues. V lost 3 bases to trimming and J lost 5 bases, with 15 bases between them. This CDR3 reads CASSIPGIGVDTQYF. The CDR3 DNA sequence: TGTGCCAGTAGTATCCCGGGAATAGGAGTAGATACGCAGTATTTT.